This T cell receptor (beta chain) originates from a study of patients and donors after allogeneic stem cell transplantation. This CDR3 is built from 9 residues. Looked up from germline, CDR1 is MNHEY and CDR2 is SVGEGT. TCRdb re-derived calls from the RT-PCR reads in MiXCR, one entry per CDR3 protein. The sample holds roughly 940,000 distinct CDR3 sequences, over 15% seen once. The source material was blood, either unsorted or a sorted T cell fraction (not recorded which). The J gene is TRBJ2-7, the V gene TRBV6-2 or TRBV6-3; D not resolved. The sequence was collected from a human donor who was either an allogeneic HSCT recipient or a stem cell or donor lymphocyte infusion donor (not recorded which). It is not recorded whose cells these are; they may come from a transplant donor. This CDR3 is CEPTYEQYF. CDR3 nucleotides: TGTGAGCCGACCTACGAGCAGTACTTC.